This T cell receptor beta chain was sequenced for a study of CD8+ T cells in alopecia areata. Turning to the study itself: Treated patients received oral tofacitinib, 5 to 10 mg twice daily.

This clone was found once. Antigen: not known. Study outcomes and limitations: Throughout tofacitinib, many expanded lesional clones continued to persist in scalp and blood. Shared TCR sequences were less clear between patients than in mice, possibly partly from HLA diversity. Scalp clonality, along with expanded CD8+ clones among the top 100, was significantly decreased by tofacitinib.

Indicated treatment: oral pan-JAK inhibitor, 5-10 mg twice daily. Sequencing relied on a cDNA template that was reverse transcribed from extracted RNA. Some clones are missing from TCRdb's copy, which holds only in-frame ones; the method was immunoSEQ multiplex PCR. The top ten hold about a sixth of the sample, which has 95,000 to 100,000 clones, 61% seen once. This TCR derives from a human donor with alopecia areata. The sequences come from CD8+ T cells sorted from blood, collected at week 4, from a patient treated with tofacitinib.

The CDR3 protein is CASSLDRGETQYF. In nucleotides, the CDR3 is TGTGCCAGCAGCTTAGACAGGGGGGAGACCCAGTACTTC. The chain links TRBV9 to TRBJ2-5, with 9 bases that match TRBD1. The trim removed 4 bases at V and 5 bases at J, leaving 3 bases unmatched. The length of the CDR3 is 13 residues. Germline values: CDR1 SGDLS, CDR2 YYNGEE.